Presented here are 13 T cell receptor beta chains from one specimen sequenced in a study of T cell responses to AZD1222 COVID-19 vaccine. Repertoires were generated with immunoSEQ multiplex PCR, while TCRdb's copy carries only in-frame clones and drops some. The sample includes 95,000 to 100,000 clones, around 87% of them seen just once. The sequencing here drew on peripheral blood, taken 28 days after the second AZD1222 dose. All receptors derive from an adult who received the AZD1222 COVID-19 vaccine.

This rearrangement joins TRBV29-1 to TRBJ2-7; unclear D gene. V dropped 4 bases and J dropped 8 bases, with 12 bases sitting between them. The CDR3 runs to 11 residues. The germline V gene has CDR1 SQVTM and CDR2 ANQGSEA. The CDR3, as DNA: TGCAGCGTTGTAGCTACAGACCAGCAGTACTTC. Encoded protein: CSVVATDQQYF.

Here the CDR3 DNA reads TGTGCCAGCAGCTCAGAACGGGTTCTCTACAATGAGCAGTTCTTC. Protein sequence: CASSSERVLYNEQFF. V usage is TRBV7-9 and J usage is TRBJ2-1; D gene unclear. The V gene lost 4 bases and the J gene lost 3 bases, with 13 bases spanning the gap. Per germline, CDR1 SEHNR and CDR2 FQNEAQ (reference sequence). The CDR3 has 15 residues.

In nucleotides, the CDR3 is TGTGCCAGCAGACCGGACAGGGGATATTCCTACGAGCAGTACTTC. Its translation: CASRPDRGYSYEQYF. The chain carries TRBV6-6 and TRBJ2-7; 9 bases fit TRBD1. The V gene's germline CDR1 is MNHNY and CDR2 SVGAGI (reference sequence). The CDR3 extends over 15 amino acids. V lost 6 bases to trimming and J lost 1 base; unmatched junction nucleotides: 7.

The V gene is TRBV12-2, the J gene TRBJ2-7. TRBV12-2 is annotated as a pseudogene. This CDR3 spans 10 amino acids. CDR3 DNA sequence: TGTGCAAGTCGCTTCTACGAGCAGTACTTC. Encoded protein: CASRFYEQYF.

The chain has TRBV14 and TRBJ2-7, with TRBD1 matching over 8 bases. Germline V gene data show CDR1 as SGHDN and CDR2 as FVKESK. This CDR3 contains 15 residues. V gave up 4 bases and J gave up 2 bases; unmatched junction bases: 7. The DNA of the CDR3 is TGTGCCAGCAGCCTGACCGGGACAGGCACCTACGAGCAGTACTTC. Translation gives CASSLTGTGTYEQYF.

The chain uses TRBV9 and TRBJ2-7; maybe TRBD2 (6 bases). CDR1 and CDR2 (germline): SGDLS, YYNGEE. The CDR3 length is 14 residues. Trimming removed 3 bases at V and 7 bases at J, with 17 bases between. The CDR3 protein is CASSGGDFPWEQYF. CDR3 nucleotide sequence: TGTGCCAGCAGCGGGGGGGACTTCCCGTGGGAGCAGTACTTC.

This clone was found a few times. This chain links TRBV28 with TRBJ1-2; D gene ambiguous. Trimming took 6 bases from V and 4 from J, leaving 18 bases between them. The V gene's germline CDR1 is MDHEN and CDR2 SYDVKM. This CDR3 is 15 amino acids long. CDR3 coding DNA: TGTGCCAGCAGCTCGTCGACGGCGGATTTCTATGGCTACACCTTC. Translating gives CASSSSTADFYGYTF.

The chain joins TRBV28 to TRBJ1-1; 9 bases are shared with TRBD1. The germline gives CDR1 MDHEN, CDR2 SYDVKM. V shed 7 bases, J shed 11 bases, and the junction held 17 bases outside the gene matches. The CDR3 extends over 15 amino acids. The CDR3 is CASIPPGQGTERAFF. Written as DNA, the CDR3 is TGTGCCAGCATCCCCCCGGGACAGGGAACGGAGCGTGCTTTCTTT.

The J gene is TRBJ1-6, the V gene TRBV4-2; 8 bases are shared with TRBD1. The junction had 8 bases not matched to a gene; V was cut back by 3 bases and J by 7 bases. CDR1 is LGHNA and CDR2 is YNFKEQ in the germline V gene. The CDR3 totals 16 residues. For the CDR3, the DNA is TGTGCCAGCAGCCACGAGGACAGGGCTAGCAATTCACCCCTCCACTTT. It specifies CASSHEDRASNSPLHF.

The CDR3 here is CASSELSPDTGELFF. The CDR3 DNA is TGTGCCAGCAGTGAATTGAGCCCCGACACCGGGGAGCTGTTTTTT. The chain couples TRBV2 to TRBJ2-2; D is uncertain. Per the germline V gene, CDR1 is SNHLY and CDR2 is FYNNEI. This CDR3 is built from 15 residues. V was cut by 2 bases and J by 3 bases, with 10 bases left in between.

This chain's CDR3 is CASSLYQGGLFEQYF. As DNA, the CDR3 is TGCGCCAGCAGCTTGTACCAGGGAGGATTATTCGAGCAGTACTTC. The chain couples TRBV5-1 to TRBJ2-7; TRBD2 might be the D (6 bases). Germline CDR1 and CDR2: SGHRS and YFSETQ. The CDR3 loop spans 15 amino acids. The ends were cut back, 1 base at V and 6 bases at J, with 17 bases in the middle.

This clone has just one count. The chain is built from TRBV19 and TRBJ2-6; perhaps TRBD2 as D (5 bases). The CDR3 loop spans 19 amino acids. Germline V gene lookup returns CDR1 LNHDA and CDR2 SQIVND (reference sequence). V was shortened by 4 bases and J by 3 bases, with 22 bases between the two germline ends. The CDR3 DNA sequence: TGTGCCAGTAGTAGATTGGTAGGGTTGGCGGGCCGTGGGGCCAACGTCCTGACTTTC. As protein: CASSRLVGLAGRGANVLTF.

The chain has TRBV7-8 and TRBJ2-7, with 7 bases identical to TRBD1. CDR3 length: 14 residues. V trimming: 5 bases; J trimming: 4 bases; junction bases outside the gene matches: 8. The V gene's germline CDR1 is SGHVS and CDR2 FQNEAQ. The chain's CDR3 is CASSTRDSAYEQYF. CDR3 DNA: TGTGCCAGCAGCACCCGGGACAGTGCTTACGAGCAGTACTTC.